This T cell receptor beta chain was sequenced during a study of blood T cell repertoires in COVID-19. Across the study: T cells, B-cell-depleted T cells, or PBMCs supplied cDNA or gDNA.

The CDR3 totals 15 residues. After removal of 3 bases from V and 4 bases from J, the junction contained 9 bases not matched to a gene. CDR1 and CDR2 (germline): SGHRS, YFSETQ. As originally analysed: Amplifying reference gene primers gave estimates of nucleated cell counts. Repertoires were generated with immunoSEQ multiplex PCR, while TCRdb's copy carries only in-frame clones and drops some. For V, J and clone size, that table is used; D and trimming come from the DNA. The table has some 89,000 clones, approximately 84% seen once. This TCR derives from a man aged 55-75 years with acute or convalescent COVID-19. The sequencing sample was made of peripheral blood. The genes are TRBV5-1 and TRBJ2-5; 7 bases fit TRBD1. CDR3 loop: CASSWSGKGAETQYF. In nucleotides, the CDR3 is TGCGCCAGCAGCTGGTCAGGGAAGGGGGCAGAGACCCAGTACTTC.